The T cell receptor beta chain described here comes from a study of metastatic and nonmetastatic thyroid tumors. In the study overall: Malignant and benign thyroid patients had repertoires compared in peripheral blood and tumor or nodule tissue.

Until they underwent thyroid surgery, no patient had received any treatment. V dropped 2 bases and J dropped 5 bases, with 12 bases sitting between them. The length of the CDR3 is 14 residues. The V gene's germline CDR1 is MNHEY and CDR2 SMNVEV (reference sequence). In the authors' methods: Variation in CDR3 across clinicopathological groups served as the basis for constructing a distant-metastasis classifier in papillary thyroid cancer. TCRdb re-analyzed the PCR reads through MiXCR. These V and J calls originate from TCRdb's pipeline instead of the authors' own analysis. Here the sample spans about 39,000 clones, approximately 17% being singletons. This clone showed up many times.

This TCR derives from a female donor with papillary thyroid cancer or a benign thyroid nodule (not recorded which). Some clones in this sample may be carry-over from other donors' samples. The sequenced sample consisted of tumor tissue. The rearrangement joins TRBV27 to TRBJ1-1, with D unresolved. DNA of the CDR3: TGTGCCAGCAGTTTAGGTTCGGTTAGAACTGAAGCTTTCTTT. Its protein is CASSLGSVRTEAFF.